This is a list of T cell receptor beta chains from one sample in a study of shared clonotypes between healthy human individuals. TCRdb's copy holds only in-frame clones and misses some; the assay was immunoSEQ multiplex PCR. The table includes about 1.5 million clones, roughly 95% detected once. The sample was naive CD4+ T cells sorted from blood. Receptors were obtained from a man between 25 and 39 years old in good health. Each CDR3 is given with its conserved first and last residue. A D gene is named only where the DNA matches it firmly. Where a row states a size, it is once, few, many or the class of an expanded clone; other rows omit it.

j_call v_call clone_size cdr3_length d_call cdr3_aa cdr3_nt
TRBJ2-1 TRBV5-1 NA 15 NA CASSSDFQGNNEQFF TGCGCCAGCAGCTCGGATTTTCAGGGGAACAATGAGCAGTTCTTC
TRBJ2-7 TRBV7-2 NA 15 TRBD2 CASSLGGRFSYEQYF TGTGCCAGCAGCTTGGGGGGGAGATTCTCCTACGAGCAGTACTTC
TRBJ2-1 TRBV4-1 NA 17 TRBD2 CASSHFWTSGSYNEQFF TGCGCCAGCAGCCATTTCTGGACTAGCGGGTCCTACAATGAGCAGTTCTTC
TRBJ2-6 TRBV10-3 NA 15 NA CAISGYKTGANVLTF TGTGCCATCAGTGGCTACAAGACCGGGGCCAACGTCCTGACTTTC
TRBJ2-7 TRBV15 once 15 TRBD2 CATSRGTSGSYEQYF TGTGCCACCAGCAGAGGTACTAGCGGCTCCTACGAGCAGTACTTC
TRBJ2-7 TRBV28 NA 14 TRBD2 CASTPSGSPYEQYF TGTGCCAGCACCCCAAGCGGGAGTCCCTACGAGCAGTACTTC
TRBJ1-1 TRBV6-1 NA 13 NA CASRRYPSTEAFF TGTGCCAGCAGACGCTACCCTTCCACTGAAGCTTTCTTT
TRBJ2-7 TRBV29-1 NA 14 NA CSVVGSGLSYEQYF TGCAGCGTTGTTGGTAGCGGACTCTCCTACGAGCAGTACTTC
TRBJ2-7 TRBV30 NA 14 TRBD2 CAWSAAGGPYEQYF TGTGCCTGGAGTGCCGCGGGAGGGCCATACGAGCAGTACTTC
TRBJ1-1 TRBV5-4 NA 15 TRBD1 CASSLGGQGYTEAFF TGTGCCAGCAGCTTGGGAGGACAGGGGTACACTGAAGCTTTCTTT
TRBJ2-6 TRBV28 NA 18 NA CASSSPSGPGSGANVLTF TGTGCCAGCAGTTCTCCCTCAGGACCGGGCTCTGGGGCCAACGTCCTGACTTTC
TRBJ1-1 TRBV9 NA 16 TRBD1 CASSVFSGGAYTEAFF TGTGCCAGCAGCGTATTTTCAGGGGGCGCTTACACTGAAGCTTTCTTT
TRBJ2-4 TRBV2 once 19 NA CASYTSSVDWVEGKNIQYF TGTGCCAGCTATACATCTTCTGTGGATTGGGTAGAGGGCAAAAACATTCAGTACTTC
TRBJ2-3 TRBV25-1 NA 13 TRBD2 CASSAPGGNTQYF TGTGCCAGCAGTGCCCCGGGAGGAAATACGCAGTATTTT
TRBJ1-1 TRBV7-9 NA 13 NA CASSSRSNTEAFF TGTGCCAGCAGCTCGCGGTCGAACACTGAAGCTTTCTTT
TRBJ1-3 TRBV19 NA 16 TRBD1 CASSATGGTTGNTIYF TGTGCCAGTAGTGCAACAGGGGGGACAACTGGAAACACCATATATTTT
TRBJ2-2 TRBV4-1 NA 14 NA CASRPRGYTGELFF TGCGCCAGCAGACCTAGGGGCTACACCGGGGAGCTGTTTTTT
TRBJ1-5 TRBV7-6 few 15 NA CASSLTSNTNQPQHF TGTGCCAGCAGCCTTACATCAAACACAAATCAGCCCCAGCATTTT
TRBJ2-7 TRBV9 NA 16 TRBD2 CASSLRDSGASYEQYF TGTGCCAGCAGCTTACGCGATAGCGGGGCTTCCTACGAGCAGTACTTC
TRBJ2-2 TRBV14 NA 16 TRBD1 CASSQTGTGHPGELFF TGTGCCAGCAGCCAAACCGGGACAGGGCATCCCGGGGAGCTGTTTTTT
TRBJ2-5 TRBV11-2 NA 11 NA CASSLVRTQYF TGTGCCAGCAGCTTAGTAAGGACCCAGTACTTC
TRBJ1-3 TRBV30 NA 12 NA CAWTGGGNTIYF TGTGCCTGGACTGGGGGCGGGAACACCATATATTTT
TRBJ2-1 TRBV10-1 NA 14 NA CASSERLDANEQFF TGCGCCAGCAGTGAAAGGTTGGACGCCAATGAGCAGTTCTTC
TRBJ2-7 TRBV9 NA 16 TRBD2 CASSPRLAGGPYEQYF TGTGCCAGCAGCCCCCGACTAGCGGGAGGGCCCTACGAGCAGTACTTC
TRBJ2-1 TRBV5-5 NA 16 NA CASSESPRAPYNEQFF TGTGCCAGCAGCGAGAGCCCCAGGGCCCCCTACAATGAGCAGTTCTTC
TRBJ2-5 TRBV5-5 NA 11 NA CASSLVETQYF TGTGCCAGCAGCTTGGTCGAGACCCAGTACTTC
TRBJ2-3 TRBV7-3 NA 14 NA CASSPRDGSDTQYF TGTGCCAGCAGCCCCCGGGACGGTTCCGATACGCAGTATTTT
TRBJ1-1 TRBV28 NA 15 NA CASSLSTFADTEAFF TGTGCCAGCAGTTTATCGACGTTTGCGGACACTGAAGCTTTCTTT
TRBJ2-1 TRBV5-1 NA 15 TRBD2 CASGLLAGTYNEQFF TGCGCCAGCGGCCTACTAGCGGGAACCTACAATGAGCAGTTCTTC
TRBJ1-1 TRBV18 NA 15 TRBD1 CASSPVGQGEAEAFF TGTGCCAGCTCACCGGTCGGGCAGGGGGAGGCTGAAGCTTTCTTT
TRBJ1-2 TRBV7-9 NA 14 NA CASSLGDARPGYTF TGTGCCAGCAGCTTGGGAGACGCCCGTCCGGGCTACACCTTC
TRBJ2-1 TRBV5-1 once 14 NA CASSLAGTFIEQFF TGCGCCAGCAGCTTGGCCGGGACTTTTATTGAGCAGTTCTTC
TRBJ2-2 TRBV18 NA 16 NA CASSPSPAANTGELFF TGTGCCAGCTCACCCTCCCCCGCGGCGAACACCGGGGAGCTGTTTTTT
TRBJ2-2 TRBV19 NA 14 NA CASSSAGGTGELFF TGTGCCAGTAGTTCGGCAGGGGGGACCGGGGAGCTGTTTTTT
TRBJ1-3 TRBV4-1 NA 18 NA CASSQDGQPTASGNTIYF TGCGCCAGCAGCCAAGATGGACAACCCACGGCCTCTGGAAACACCATATATTTT
TRBJ1-1 TRBV7-6 NA 14 NA CASSLYEGNTEAFF TGTGCCAGCAGCTTATATGAGGGAAACACTGAAGCTTTCTTT
TRBJ2-7 TRBV5-1 NA 15 TRBD1 CASSLVRDRVYEQYF TGCGCCAGCAGCTTGGTGAGGGACAGGGTCTACGAGCAGTACTTC
TRBJ2-5 TRBV27 NA 13 NA CASSLSRQETQYF TGTGCCAGCAGTTTATCGAGGCAAGAGACCCAGTACTTC
TRBJ2-7 TRBV27 NA 13 NA CASSFGTGFEQYF TGTGCCAGCAGTTTTGGAACGGGATTCGAGCAGTACTTC
TRBJ1-3 TRBV6-5 NA 15 TRBD1 CASSPLSGQGGTIYF TGTGCCAGCAGTCCCCTCTCGGGACAGGGAGGCACCATATATTTT
TRBJ2-2 TRBV9 few 12 NA CASSVAVGELFF TGTGCCAGCAGCGTAGCGGTCGGGGAGCTGTTTTTT
TRBJ2-5 TRBV30 NA 13 NA CAWSVLEQETQYF TGTGCCTGGAGTGTACTGGAACAAGAGACCCAGTACTTC
TRBJ2-1 TRBV7-3 NA 15 TRBD1 CASSSNRGSYNEQFF TGTGCCAGCAGCTCGAACAGGGGCTCCTACAATGAGCAGTTCTTC
TRBJ2-6 TRBV27 NA 17 NA CASSYRRTGSGANVLTF TGTGCCAGCAGTTATCGGCGGACGGGCTCTGGGGCCAACGTCCTGACTTTC
TRBJ2-6 TRBV5-4 NA 14 NA CASSPKSGANVLTF TGTGCCAGCAGCCCAAAGTCTGGGGCCAACGTCCTGACTTTC
TRBJ2-3 TRBV10-2 NA 21 TRBD2 CASSVLRGLAGGPGDTDTQYF TGCGCCAGCAGTGTCCTCCGAGGACTAGCGGGAGGCCCAGGTGACACAGATACGCAGTATTTT
TRBJ1-3 TRBV14 NA 12 NA CASSAPGNTIYF TGTGCCAGCAGTGCTCCTGGAAACACCATATATTTT
TRBJ2-3 TRBV28 once 14 TRBD1 CASSFGDRAGTQYF TGTGCCAGCAGTTTTGGGGACAGAGCAGGTACGCAGTATTTT
TRBJ1-1 TRBV6-1 NA 13 NA CASSEKQESEAFF TGTGCCAGCAGTGAAAAACAGGAGTCTGAAGCTTTCTTT
TRBJ2-5 TRBV14 NA 16 NA CASSQGGRVYQETQYF TGTGCCAGCAGCCAAGGGGGCAGAGTGTACCAAGAGACCCAGTACTTC
TRBJ2-4 TRBV7-3 NA 13 NA CASSSGLKNIQYF TGTGCCAGCAGCTCGGGACTCAAAAACATTCAGTACTTC
TRBJ2-1 TRBV10-3 NA 12 TRBD2 CAISVAGDEQFF TGTGCCATCAGTGTGGCGGGAGATGAGCAGTTCTTC
TRBJ2-7 TRBV10-1 NA 14 NA CASSVGGVPYEQYF TGCGCCAGCAGTGTAGGAGGGGTGCCCTACGAGCAGTACTTC
TRBJ2-7 TRBV19 NA 15 TRBD2 CASSTTSGSSYEQYF TGTGCCAGTAGTACGACTAGCGGGTCCTCCTACGAGCAGTACTTC
TRBJ2-5 TRBV11-2 few 11 NA CASSLEETQYF TGTGCCAGCAGCTTAGAAGAGACCCAGTACTTC
TRBJ1-2 TRBV5-1 NA 13 NA CASSLTENYGYTF TGCGCCAGCAGCTTGACAGAGAACTATGGCTACACCTTC
TRBJ2-3 TRBV5-1 once 14 NA CASSLEGTTDTQYF TGCGCCAGCAGCTTGGAGGGCACAACAGATACGCAGTATTTT
TRBJ2-3 TRBV29-1 NA 12 TRBD1 CSVEPSQGTQYF TGCAGCGTGGAGCCCTCACAGGGGACGCAGTATTTT
TRBJ2-3 TRBV29-1 NA 13 TRBD2 CSVVISGTDTQYF TGCAGCGTTGTTATTAGCGGGACTGATACGCAGTATTTT